This T cell receptor beta chain comes out of a study of cytomegalovirus exposure and HLA in healthy donors. The primer mix had 60 Vbeta and 13 Jbeta primers. The assay was immunoSEQ multiplex PCR, and TCRdb's table has in-frame clones only and misses some. Found here are 100,000 or so clones, roughly 69% of them singletons; the top ten hold 2.6%. This clone came up once. The clonotype originates from a man aged 45-65 years in good health and CMV-seropositive. Sequencing was performed on PBMCs.

CDR3: CASSWTRGPQHF. The CDR3 coding sequence is TGTGCCAGTAGTTGGACAAGAGGGCCCCAGCATTTT. This sequence joins TRBV19 and TRBJ1-5, with D perhaps TRBD1 (5 bases). Trimming took off 5 bases at V and 9 bases at J, with 11 bases between the two ends. Germline V gene sequence: CDR1 LNHDA, CDR2 SQIVND (reference sequence). The CDR3 runs to 12 residues. Based on the CDR3 plus reference TRBV19 and TRBJ1-5, the full variable domain is DGGITQSPKYLFRKEGQNVTLSCEQNLNHDAMYWYRQDPGQGLRLIYYSQIVNDFQKGDIAEGYSVSREKKESFPLTVTSAQKNPTAFYLCASSWTRGPQHFGDGTRLSIL.